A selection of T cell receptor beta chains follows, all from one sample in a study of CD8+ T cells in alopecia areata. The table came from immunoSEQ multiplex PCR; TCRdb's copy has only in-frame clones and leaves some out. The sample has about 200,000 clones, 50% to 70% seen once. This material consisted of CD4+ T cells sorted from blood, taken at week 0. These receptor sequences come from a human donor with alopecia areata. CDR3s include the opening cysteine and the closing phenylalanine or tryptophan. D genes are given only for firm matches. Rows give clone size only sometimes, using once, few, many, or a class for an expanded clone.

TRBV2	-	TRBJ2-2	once	TGTGCCAGCAACCTAATCCGCAACACCGGGGAGCTGTTTTTT	CASNLIRNTGELFF
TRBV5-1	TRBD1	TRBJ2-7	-	TGCGCCAGCAGAAGGACAGGGTCTTTCGAGCAGTACTTC	CASRRTGSFEQYF
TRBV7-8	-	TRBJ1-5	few	TGTGCCAGCAGCTTGGGGAATAATCAGCCCCAGCATTTT	CASSLGNNQPQHF
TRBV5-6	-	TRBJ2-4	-	TGTGCCAGCAGCGACCTGACATCGTCCCAAGACATTCAGTACTTC	CASSDLTSSQDIQYF
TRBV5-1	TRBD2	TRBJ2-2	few	TGCGCCAGCTCGGGGACTATACTGAACACCGGGGAGCTGTTTTTT	CASSGTILNTGELFF
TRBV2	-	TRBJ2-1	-	TGTGCCAGCAGTGAAACCTGGAATGGTGAGCAGTTCTTC	CASSETWNGEQFF
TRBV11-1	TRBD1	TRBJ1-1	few	TGTGCCAGCAGCATCCAGGGGGCTGAAGCTTTCTTT	CASSIQGAEAFF
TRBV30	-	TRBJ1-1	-	TGTGCCTGGAGTGTTCGAAGCAGGGATAACACTGAAGCTTTCTTT	CAWSVRSRDNTEAFF
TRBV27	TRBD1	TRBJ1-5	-	TGTGCCAGCAGTTTCCTCGGGCAGGGGGGTCAGCCCCAGCATTTT	CASSFLGQGGQPQHF
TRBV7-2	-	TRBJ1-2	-	TGTGCCAGCAGCTTTCCCCCACGGGGCTACACCTTC	CASSFPPRGYTF
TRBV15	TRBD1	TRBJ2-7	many	TGTGCCACCAGCAGAGAAGGGGGACAGACCTACGAGCAGTACTTC	CATSREGGQTYEQYF
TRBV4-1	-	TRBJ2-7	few	TGCGCCAGCAGCCAAATGGCTAACTCCTACGAGCAGTACTTC	CASSQMANSYEQYF
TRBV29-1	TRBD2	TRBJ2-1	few	TGCAGCGTTGGACTAGCGGGGTACAATGAGCAGTTCTTC	CSVGLAGYNEQFF
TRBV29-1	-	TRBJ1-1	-	TGCAGCGGGGGGGACATATACAACACTGAAGCTTTCTTT	CSGGDIYNTEAFF
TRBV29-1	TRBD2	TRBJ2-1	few	TGCAGCGTTGCAAGACTAGCGGGGGCGCGCAATGAGCAGTTCTTC	CSVARLAGARNEQFF
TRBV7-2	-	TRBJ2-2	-	TGTGCCAGCAGCCCGAGGCCCCCCCAGGGGGGAACCGGGGAGCTGTTTTTT	CASSPRPPQGGTGELFF
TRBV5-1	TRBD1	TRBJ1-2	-	TGCGCCAGCAGCTCCGAGGGGACAGGGGTTGGAGGCTACACCTTC	CASSSEGTGVGGYTF
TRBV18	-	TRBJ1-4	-	TGTGCCAGCTCACCAAGGAGTACTAATGAAAAACTGTTTTTT	CASSPRSTNEKLFF
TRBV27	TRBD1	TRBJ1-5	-	TGTGCCAGCAGTTTAAAGGGCAGGGGGCTCAATCAGCCCCAGCATTTT	CASSLKGRGLNQPQHF
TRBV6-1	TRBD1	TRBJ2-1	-	TGTGCCAGCAGGGGGGACAGGGTATCCTACAATGAGCAGTTCTTC	CASRGDRVSYNEQFF
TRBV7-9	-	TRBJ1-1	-	TGTGCCAGCAGCTTAACGGGGACTCCCTTGAACACTGAAGCTTTCTTT	CASSLTGTPLNTEAFF
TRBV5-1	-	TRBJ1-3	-	TGCGCCAGCAGCCAGCATATTGGAGTAGGGGCCGGAAACACCATATATTTT	CASSQHIGVGAGNTIYF
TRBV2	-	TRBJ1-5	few	TGTGCCAGCAGTTTAGGACAGCCAAATCAGCCCCAGCATTTT	CASSLGQPNQPQHF
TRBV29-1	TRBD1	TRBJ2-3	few	TGCAGCGTTGAGCAGGGGGCAGGAGATACGCAGTATTTT	CSVEQGAGDTQYF
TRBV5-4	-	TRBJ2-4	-	TGTGCCAGCAGCTTGGGGGAAAACATTCAGTACTTC	CASSLGENIQYF
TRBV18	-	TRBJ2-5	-	TGTGCCAGCTCACCACGGCTGGAGACCCAGTACTTC	CASSPRLETQYF
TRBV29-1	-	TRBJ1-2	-	TGCAGCGTTGAAGAGGGACCAAACTATGGCTACACCTTC	CSVEEGPNYGYTF
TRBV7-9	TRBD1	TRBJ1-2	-	TGTGCCAGCAGCTTAGGTTTACGGGACAGAACGATCTTCTATGGCTACACCTTC	CASSLGLRDRTIFYGYTF
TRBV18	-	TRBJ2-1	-	TGTGCCAGCTCAGCGCTAGTTGTGAGAAGCAATGAGCAGTTCTTC	CASSALVVRSNEQFF
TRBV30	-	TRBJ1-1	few	TGTGCCTGGAGGGGACAAGATGAAGCTTTCTTT	CAWRGQDEAFF